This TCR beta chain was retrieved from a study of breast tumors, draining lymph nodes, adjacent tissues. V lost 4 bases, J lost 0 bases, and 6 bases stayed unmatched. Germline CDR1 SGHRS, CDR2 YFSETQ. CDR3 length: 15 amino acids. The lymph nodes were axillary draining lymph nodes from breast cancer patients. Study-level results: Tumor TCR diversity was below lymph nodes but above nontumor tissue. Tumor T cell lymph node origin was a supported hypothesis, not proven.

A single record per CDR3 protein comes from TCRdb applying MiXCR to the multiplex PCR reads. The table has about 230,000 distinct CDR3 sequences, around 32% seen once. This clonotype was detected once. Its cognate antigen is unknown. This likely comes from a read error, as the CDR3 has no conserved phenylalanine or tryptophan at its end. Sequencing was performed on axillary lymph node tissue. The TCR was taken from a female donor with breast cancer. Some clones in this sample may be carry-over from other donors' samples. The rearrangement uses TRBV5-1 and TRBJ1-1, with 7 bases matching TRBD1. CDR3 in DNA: TGCGCCAGCAGCCGCGGACAGGACATGAACACTGAAGCTTTCCTT. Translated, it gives CASSRGQDMNTEAFL.